In its sample, the clone carrying this T cell receptor beta chain was seen a few times. Antigen specificity is unknown. This sample was taken from a study of blood T cells in healthy people across ages. Germline V gene sequence: CDR1 KGHSH, CDR2 LQKENI. V was clipped by 5 bases and J by 5 bases; unmatched bases: 6. The CDR3 consists of 14 residues. Combining a sample-barcoded 5' primer with a J-beta primer mix, a second PCR ran for roughly 7 to 12 cycles. Via MiXCR, TCRdb re-called the 5' RACE reads, giving one row per CDR3 protein. The repertoire holds fewer than 2,000,000 distinct CDR3 sequences, with about two fifths as singletons. Points from the study as a whole: Estimates drawn from one million T cells were deemed to understate diversity.

The chain carries TRBV18 and TRBJ1-1, with TRBD1 matching over 9 bases. The sample consisted of blood. The receptor comes from a human donor in good health. CDR3 bases: TGTGCCAGCTCAGCCGGGACAGGGCGTACTGAAGCTTTCTTT. It is translated as CASSAGTGRTEAFF.